The entry below describes one T cell receptor (beta chain). Its cognate antigen is unknown. These data are taken from a study of shared clonotypes between healthy human individuals. Study context: The donor group consisted of two women and a few men, aged 18 to 49. The study's findings and limits: Rarefaction showed that sequencing of sorted subsets was incomplete (despite large depth).

Germline values: CDR1 SEHNR, CDR2 FQNEAQ (reference sequence). The CDR3 loop spans 17 amino acids. V lost 0 bases and J lost 5, with 20 bases in between. The data were produced by immunoSEQ multiplex PCR, yet TCRdb's version contains in-frame clones alone and is incomplete. This sample has over 1.4 million clones, with around 95% found just once. The chain recombines TRBV7-9 with TRBJ2-7; D is possibly TRBD1 or TRBD2 (5 bases each). This receptor was obtained from a man aged 30 to 45 in good health. Sequenced sample: naive CD4+ T cells sorted from blood. The subset: CD45RA+ positively selected. The CDR3 coding sequence is TGTGCCAGCAGCTTAGCAGGTGATGGGACCCGGCGGCACGAGCAGTACTTC. Translation gives CASSLAGDGTRRHEQYF.